This entry lists 25 T cell receptor beta chains sequenced from one sample in a study of identifying expanded T cells in peripheral blood. Only in-frame clones appear in the TCRdb table, and some are missing; sequencing was by immunoSEQ multiplex PCR. This sample has about 94,000 clones, with roughly 87% found just once. Sequences were obtained from blood. Receptors originate from a person between 18 and 69 years old in good health.

The chain uses TRBV6-5 and TRBJ2-5; the match to TRBD1 covers 7 bases. The end of the DNA aligns better with TRBJ2-7, so the J call may be wrong. Germline V gene sequence: CDR1 MNHEY, CDR2 SVGAGI. The CDR3 has 13 amino acids. CDR3 DNA: TGTGCCAGCAGAGGGACAGACCCCTACGAGCAGTACTTC. Encoded protein: CASRGTDPYEQYF.

V and J are TRBV30 and TRBJ2-1; D not certain. CDR3 length: 12 amino acids. Germline CDR1 is GTSNPN and CDR2 is SVGIG (reference sequence). Trimming stripped 5 bases from V and 16 bases from J, with 21 bases between. The CDR3 DNA reads TGTGCCTGGTCTGGAACCCCCAATGACGCCTTCTTC. The encoded protein is CAWSGTPNDAFF.

This clone was seen once. The chain recombines TRBV15 with TRBJ2-3, with 8 bases identical to TRBD2. The CDR3 consists of 15 residues. V lost 9 bases to trimming and J lost 2 bases; unmatched junction nucleotides: 10. Germline V gene lookup returns CDR1 LNHNV and CDR2 YYDKDF (reference sequence). CDR3 amino acids: CATSGLARSTDTQYF. CDR3 sequence (DNA): TGTGCCACAAGCGGACTAGCCAGGTCCACAGATACGCAGTATTTT.

A single count supports this clone. CDR3 coding DNA: TGTGCCAGCGGGACAGGTTTGAACACTGAAGCTTTCTTT. This gives the protein CASGTGLNTEAFF. V and J are TRBV5-6 and TRBJ1-1; TRBD1 aligns across 8 bases. The CDR3 runs 13 residues. Looked up from germline, CDR1 is SGHDT and CDR2 is YYEEEE. With V trimmed by 7 bases and J by 0 bases, 2 bases remained unmatched.

The chain carries TRBV5-4 and TRBJ2-3; D perhaps matches TRBD1 (6 bases). The CDR3 length is 16 residues. Trimming shortened V by 1 base and J by 1 base, and 13 bases separated the two germline ends. Germline CDR1 reads SGHNT; CDR2 reads YYREEE (reference sequence). The CDR3 protein is CASSLTVKGGTDTQYF. Here the CDR3 DNA reads TGTGCCAGCAGCTTGACAGTAAAGGGGGGCACAGATACGCAGTATTTT.

The V gene is TRBV12-5, the J gene TRBJ2-5; the match to TRBD2 covers 8 bases. The CDR3 length is 15 residues. Trimming took 2 bases from V and 3 from J; bases not matched to a gene: 5. Germline V lookup: CDR1 LGHNT, CDR2 FRNRAP. The CDR3 is CASGLWREAKETQYF. For the CDR3, the DNA is TGTGCTAGTGGTTTGTGGCGGGAGGCTAAAGAGACCCAGTACTTC.

V usage is TRBV10-3 and J usage is TRBJ2-3; D gene ambiguous. Per germline, CDR1 ENHRY and CDR2 SYGVKD. Trimming removed 4 bases at V and 0 bases at J, with 8 bases between. The length of the CDR3 is 14 residues. CDR3 region: CAISAPPSTDTQYF. In nucleotides, the CDR3 is TGTGCCATCAGTGCCCCGCCCAGCACAGATACGCAGTATTTT.

This clone was observed once. The V and J genes are TRBV7-9 and TRBJ2-7, with no clear D. Per the germline V gene, CDR1 is SEHNR and CDR2 is FQNEAQ (reference sequence). Trimming pared 1 base from V and 2 bases from J, leaving 6 bases between. The CDR3 has 13 amino acids. CDR3 DNA: TGTGCCAGCAGCTTAGGCAGAGCCTACGAGCAGTACTTC. Protein product: CASSLGRAYEQYF.

J is TRBJ2-2 and V is TRBV11-1; 7 bases are a match to TRBD1. From germline, CDR1 is SGHAT and CDR2 FQDESV (reference sequence). This CDR3 contains 15 residues. With 3 bases clipped from V and 2 bases from J, the junction kept 3 bases outside the gene matches. CDR3 region: CASSFGQANTGELFF. The CDR3 region has the DNA TGTGCCAGCAGCTTCGGACAGGCCAACACCGGGGAGCTGTTTTTT.

The J gene is TRBJ2-2, the V gene TRBV7-8, with D possibly TRBD2 on 5 matching bases. V gave up 0 bases and J gave up 0 bases, with 8 bases separating them. The germline V gene has CDR1 SGHVS and CDR2 FQNEAQ. This CDR3 is 16 amino acids long. The CDR3 bases are TGTGCCAGCAGCTTAGCGGGAGCGGCGAACACCGGGGAGCTGTTTTTT. Its translation: CASSLAGAANTGELFF.

Only one count was recorded for this clone. This sequence joins TRBV12-5 and TRBJ1-2; D call uncertain. Looked up from germline, CDR1 is LGHNT and CDR2 is FRNRAP. The CDR3 runs 12 residues. V lost 2 bases and J lost 5, with 6 bases in between. The CDR3 reads CASGLTEYGYTF. The CDR3 coding sequence is TGTGCTAGTGGTTTGACCGAATATGGCTACACCTTC.

The chain recombines TRBV18 with TRBJ2-2; a possible D gene is TRBD1 (6 bases). Trimming pared 4 bases from V and 3 bases from J, leaving 18 bases between. This CDR3 has 17 residues. Germline lookup yields CDR1 KGHSH and CDR2 LQKENI. The CDR3: CASSQREQGADTGELFF. DNA for the CDR3: TGTGCCAGCTCACAGAGAGAACAGGGCGCGGACACCGGGGAGCTGTTTTTT.

Here the CDR3 reads CSVEAREIGGELFF. Written as DNA, the CDR3 is TGCAGCGTTGAAGCCAGGGAAATTGGCGGGGAGCTGTTTTTT. The chain links TRBV29-1 to TRBJ2-2; maybe TRBD1 (5 bases). V was cut by 1 base and J by 7 bases, with 13 bases left in between. Germline CDR1 reads SQVTM; CDR2 reads ANQGSEA. The CDR3 totals 14 residues.

This clone was recorded once. V gene TRBV30 combines with J gene TRBJ1-2; 7 bases are shared with TRBD1. Germline V CDR1 and CDR2: GTSNPN, SVGIG (reference sequence). The V segment lost 4 bases and the J segment 8 bases; nucleotides outside the gene matches: 13. This CDR3 is 14 amino acids long. CDR3 sequence: CAWNPQNRGRGYTF. The CDR3 DNA is TGTGCCTGGAATCCCCAAAACAGGGGACGGGGCTACACCTTC.

The rearrangement uses TRBV18 and TRBJ2-7, with D tentatively TRBD2 (5 bases). Germline CDR1 reads KGHSH; CDR2 reads LQKENI. V was cut by 2 bases and J by 4 bases, with 6 bases left in between. The CDR3 extends over 12 amino acids. The CDR3 sequence is CASSPAGYEQYF. CDR3 bases: TGTGCCAGCTCACCAGCGGGTTACGAGCAGTACTTC.

The chain carries TRBV7-9 and TRBJ2-1, with D possibly matching TRBD1 (6 bases). Trimming stripped 1 base from V and 2 bases from J, with 9 bases between. The CDR3 spans 15 residues. The germline gives CDR1 SEHNR, CDR2 FQNEAQ (reference sequence). The CDR3 spells CASSLVTGPYNEQFF. The CDR3, as DNA: TGTGCCAGCAGCTTAGTGACAGGTCCCTACAATGAGCAGTTCTTC. Supplemented by reference TRBV7-9 and TRBJ2-1, the full variable domain reads DTGVSQNPRHKITKRGQNVTFRCDPISEHNRLYWYRQTLGQGPEFLTYFQNEAQLEKSRLLSDRFSAERPKGSFSTLEIQRTEQGDSAMYLCASSLVTGPYNEQFFGPGTRLTVL.

This chain uses TRBV12-5 with TRBJ2-2, with TRBD2 matching over 12 bases. CDR3 length: 15 residues. The junction had 3 bases not matched to a gene; V was cut back by 6 bases and J by 4 bases. Germline loops: CDR1 LGHNT, CDR2 FRNRAP. This CDR3 reads CASGGLAGTTGELFF. CDR3 sequence (DNA): TGTGCTAGTGGAGGACTAGCGGGAACCACCGGGGAGCTGTTTTTT.

The rearrangement uses TRBV5-4 and TRBJ2-3; the match to TRBD2 covers 8 bases. J was trimmed by 3 bases and V by 4 bases; bases with no gene match: 13. Germline CDR1 and CDR2: SGHNT and YYREEE (reference sequence). CDR3 length: 17 residues. CDR3 residues: CASSPPSGGAVTDTQYF. CDR3 in DNA: TGTGCCAGCAGCCCCCCTTCGGGGGGGGCTGTTACAGATACGCAGTATTTT.

The CDR3 DNA is TGTGCCTGGAGTGTAGGAGGGGCGATTAGCAATCAGCCCCAGCATTTT. Translated: CAWSVGGAISNQPQHF. The V and J genes are TRBV30 and TRBJ1-5, with D maybe TRBD1 (5 bases). The CDR3 has 16 residues. V was shortened by 0 bases and J by 0 bases, with 12 bases between the two germline ends. Germline V lookup: CDR1 GTSNPN, CDR2 SVGIG (reference sequence).

The chain has TRBV11-1 and TRBJ2-7; TRBD2 matches 8 bases. CDR1 is SGHAT, CDR2 FQDESV, per germline (reference sequence). The CDR3 is made up of 17 amino acids. V lost 2 bases to trimming and J lost 9 bases; unmatched junction nucleotides: 18. The CDR3 region is CASSLTDSGDIRGGQYF. DNA of the CDR3: TGTGCCAGCAGCTTAACAGATAGCGGGGACATCCGAGGAGGGCAGTACTTC.

The rearrangement uses TRBV7-9 and TRBJ2-5; tentatively, D is TRBD2 (5 bases). Germline V gene data show CDR1 as SEHNR and CDR2 as FQNEAQ (reference sequence). Trimming took 4 bases from V and 0 from J, leaving 18 bases between them. CDR3 length: 17 residues. The CDR3 region has the DNA TGTGCCAGCAGCTCGGACTGGGAAAGTCAGTACCAAGAGACCCAGTACTTC. The encoded protein is CASSSDWESQYQETQYF.

The V and J genes are TRBV2 and TRBJ1-2; maybe TRBD1 (5 bases). The CDR3 has 13 residues. Trimming stripped 3 bases from V and 2 bases from J, with 7 bases between. Germline V lookup: CDR1 SNHLY, CDR2 FYNNEI. This CDR3 reads CASSEGRNYGYTF. CDR3 DNA sequence: TGTGCCAGCAGTGAGGGGCGCAACTATGGCTACACCTTC.

This chain links TRBV15 with TRBJ1-1; 7 positions match TRBD1. V trimming: 8 bases; J trimming: 0 bases; junction bases outside the gene matches: 6. The CDR3 is made up of 14 amino acids. Germline values: CDR1 LNHNV, CDR2 YYDKDF (reference sequence). CDR3 protein: CATGSGQMNTEAFF. The CDR3 nucleotides read TGTGCCACCGGGTCGGGACAGATGAACACTGAAGCTTTCTTT.

V and J are TRBV11-2 and TRBJ1-1; D is unclear. With 3 bases removed from V and 3 bases from J, the gap between germline ends came to 11 bases. The CDR3 is made up of 14 amino acids. Germline CDR1 is SGHAT and CDR2 is FQNNGV. The CDR3 region is CASSFGAGYTEAFF. The CDR3 DNA follows: TGTGCCAGCAGCTTCGGCGCTGGGTACACTGAAGCTTTCTTT.

This chain links TRBV6-1 with TRBJ1-1; D is possibly TRBD1 (6 bases). Trimming pared 2 bases from V and 1 base from J, leaving 17 bases between. CDR1 is MNHNS and CDR2 is SASEGT in the germline V gene. CDR3 length: 17 amino acids. Here the CDR3 DNA reads TGTGCCAGCAGTGAAAAAGGGGGGGGCAGACGGAACACTGAAGCTTTCTTT. Residues: CASSEKGGGRRNTEAFF.